A selection of T cell receptor beta chains follows, all from one sample in a study of T-cell reconstitution after alpha-beta-depleted transplantation in children. A single record per CDR3 protein comes from TCRdb applying MiXCR to the PCR reads. The profile shows around 580,000 distinct CDR3 sequences, about 23% of them singletons. Sequenced material: PBMCs, mostly from graft donor cells, taken 360 days after TCRalphabeta/CD19-depleted stem cell transplant. The receptors shown here come from a boy younger than two who had a stem cell transplant for acute myeloid leukemia, so the T cells may come from the graft donor. Both conserved end residues are part of each CDR3. D genes are given only for firm matches. Expanded clones are given a class, and other clones once, few, many or no size at all.

V gene	D gene	J gene	clone size	CDR3 protein	CDR3 DNA
TRBV12-3/TRBV12-4	TRBD1	TRBJ2-3	-	CASSLVRTGSGDTQYF	TGTGCCAGCAGTTTAGTTAGGACAGGAAGTGGAGATACGCAGTATTTT
TRBV3-1	TRBD1	TRBJ2-2	once	CASSQDRTGLNTGELFF	TGTGCCAGCAGCCAAGATCGGACAGGCCTGAACACCGGGGAGCTGTTTTTT
TRBV12-3/TRBV12-4	-	TRBJ2-3	many	CASSSYTDTQYF	TGTGCCAGCAGCTCCTACACAGATACGCAGTATTTT
TRBV7-2	-	TRBJ2-7	few	CASSFDSSRGEQYF	TGTGCCAGCAGCTTCGATTCTAGCAGGGGTGAGCAGTACTTC
TRBV4-1	-	TRBJ2-2	many	CASSQGLIDLSAGELFF	TGCGCCAGCAGCCAAGGGCTCATAGACTTGAGCGCCGGGGAGCTGTTTTTT
TRBV10-3	-	TRBJ1-2	-	CATLEGRGYTF	TGTGCCACCCTCGAGGGGCGAGGCTACACCTTC
TRBV6-2/TRBV6-3	-	TRBJ2-5	-	CASSYSKTLEWIRTQYF	TGTGCCAGCAGTTACTCGAAGACCCTTGAATGGATCAGGACCCAGTACTTC
TRBV12-3/TRBV12-4	-	TRBJ2-1	few	CASSPVGGGNEQFF	TGTGCCAGCAGCCCGGTAGGAGGGGGCAATGAGCAGTTCTTC
TRBV29-1	-	TRBJ2-3	many	CSVDRTDTQYF	TGCAGCGTTGACCGCACAGATACGCAGTATTTT
TRBV28	-	TRBJ2-5	-	CASSTQVETQYF	TGTGCCAGCAGCACACAAGTCGAGACCCAGTACTTC
TRBV20-1	TRBD1	TRBJ1-4	-	CSVHQTGVNEKLFF	TGCAGTGTTCATCAGACAGGGGTTAATGAAAAACTGTTTTTT
TRBV7-2	-	TRBJ2-5	once	CASRLKGITAIQETQYF	TGTGCCAGCAGATTAAAGGGGATAACAGCCATCCAAGAGACCCAGTACTTC
TRBV6-1	TRBD2	TRBJ2-3	few	CASSHAGTRTDTQYF	TGTGCCAGCAGCCACGCAGGGACTAGGACAGATACGCAGTATTTT
TRBV20-1	-	TRBJ2-3	few	CSACQGTTDTQYF	TGCAGTGCTTGCCAGGGAACCACAGATACGCAGTATTTT
TRBV11-2	TRBD2	TRBJ2-7	few	CASSLTSFSGGHSYEQYF	TGTGCCAGCAGCTTAACCTCCTTTAGCGGGGGCCATTCCTACGAGCAGTACTTC